A single sample gave rise to the 21 T cell receptor beta chains below, sequenced in a study of blood T cells in healthy people across ages. A J-beta primer mix and a sample-barcoded 5' primer were used in a second PCR of about 7 to 11 cycles. From the 5' RACE reads, TCRdb called clonotypes with MiXCR, one entry per CDR3 protein. This table holds approximately 850,000 distinct CDR3 sequences, roughly 64% found once. Material: blood. Receptors originate from a man aged 30 to 45 in good health.

The chain couples TRBV5-1 to TRBJ1-5; tentative D call: TRBD1 (5 bases). There are 14 residues in the CDR3. Trimming cost V 3 bases and J 6 bases, with 13 bases left between them. Germline-derived CDR1 and CDR2 are SGHRS and YFSETQ. The CDR3 DNA sequence: TGCGCCAGCAGCTATGACAGTGAGGGTCAGCCCCAGCATTTT. Protein: CASSYDSEGQPQHF.

This clonotype showed up just a few times. A junction boundary mismatches the germline segment, possibly from a read error. J is TRBJ2-1 and V is TRBV6-2 or TRBV6-3, with D perhaps matching TRBD1 or TRBD2 (5 bases each). Germline values: CDR1 MNHEY, CDR2 SVGEGT. This CDR3 has 15 residues. The CDR3 reads CASSTPGRGYDEQFF. DNA for the CDR3: TGTGCCAGCAGCACCCCGGGACGAGGCTACGATGAGCAGTTCTTC.

This rearrangement joins TRBV20-1 to TRBJ2-1; TRBD1 aligns across 7 bases. The tail of the sequence fits TRBJ2-7 better, so the J call may be wrong. The CDR3 consists of 16 residues. Germline V gives CDR1 DFQATT, CDR2 SNEGSKA (reference sequence). CDR3 nucleotide sequence: TGCAGTGCTAGAGTCCTACAGGGGTTAGCCGGCGACGAGCAGTACTTC. This gives the protein CSARVLQGLAGDEQYF.

The chain joins TRBV2 to TRBJ1-1; D remains unclear. CDR1 SNHLY and CDR2 FYNNEI come from the germline V gene. The CDR3 loop spans 15 amino acids. V was cut by 5 bases and J by 3 bases, with 16 bases left in between. CDR3 in amino acids: CASSPETPRDTEAFF. CDR3 bases: TGTGCCAGCAGTCCGGAGACCCCTCGCGACACTGAAGCTTTCTTT.

V usage is TRBV10-3 and J usage is TRBJ2-5; D not resolved. CDR1 ENHRY and CDR2 SYGVKD come from the germline V gene. V lost 5 bases and J 4 bases, leaving 5 bases between the germline ends. The CDR3 spans 11 residues. As DNA, the CDR3 is TGTGCCATCAGTATCCGAGAGACCCAGTACTTC. It encodes CAISIRETQYF.

This chain connects TRBV6-6 to TRBJ2-7; TRBD1 aligns across 7 bases. The germline V gene encodes CDR1 MNHNY and CDR2 SVGAGI (reference sequence). Germline trimming cut 6 bases from V and 3 bases from J; bases unmatched to any gene: 5. The CDR3 contains 13 residues. CDR3 bases: TGTGCCAGCAGGACGGGACAGATCTACGAGCAGTACTTC. It specifies CASRTGQIYEQYF.

The chain combines TRBV7-2 with TRBJ1-1; TRBD1 might be the D (6 bases). CDR1 and CDR2 (germline): SGHTA, FQGNSA. This CDR3 spans 15 amino acids. V gave up 3 bases and J gave up 3 bases, with 14 bases separating them. The CDR3 region is CASSFHGGWDTEAFF. The CDR3 nucleotides are TGTGCCAGCAGCTTCCATGGGGGCTGGGACACTGAAGCTTTCTTT.

In its sample, this clonotype was seen a few times. V is TRBV21-1 and J is TRBJ2-5; TRBD2, as called in the table, went unchecked against the DNA. TRBV21-1 is noted as a pseudogene. The CDR3 sequence is 18 residues long. The CDR3 sequence: CASSKRWSSGRAQETQYF. Written as DNA, the CDR3 is TGTGCCAGCAGCAAGCGATGGAGTAGCGGGAGGGCGCAGGAGACCCAGTACTTC.

V gene TRBV29-1 combines with J gene TRBJ2-1, with TRBD2 matching over 11 bases. The junction had 8 bases not matched to a gene; V was cut back by 6 bases and J by 7 bases. The germline V gene encodes CDR1 SQVTM and CDR2 ANQGSEA. This CDR3 has 14 residues. The CDR3 nucleotides are TGCAGCGTAGATACTAGCGGGAGTTTAAATGAGCAGTTCTTC. Its translation is CSVDTSGSLNEQFF.

This chain joins TRBV20-1 and TRBJ1-4; 7 bases line up with TRBD1. Per germline, CDR1 DFQATT and CDR2 SNEGSKA (reference sequence). The CDR3 totals 14 residues. V was pared by 0 bases and J by 5 bases, with 3 bases of the junction left unmatched. The CDR3, as DNA: TGCAGTGCTAGAGAAATGGACAGGAATGAAAAACTGTTTTTT. Residues: CSAREMDRNEKLFF.

This rearrangement joins TRBV6-2 or TRBV6-3 to TRBJ2-5; 10 nucleotides line up with TRBD2. The J call may be in error: the DNA end matches TRBJ2-7 better. Looked up from germline, CDR1 is MNHEY and CDR2 is SVGEGT. The CDR3 runs 15 residues. CDR3 sequence (DNA): TGTGCCAGCAGTTATAGCGGGAGGCCAACCTACGAGCAGTACTTC. Translated, it gives CASSYSGRPTYEQYF.

To note about this clonotype: Germline and junction disagree at one end, which may indicate a read error. This chain links TRBV7-7 with TRBJ2-7, with TRBD2 identical over 7 bases. The J call may not be correct, given that the DNA end is closer to TRBJ2-5. The CDR3 is 20 residues long. Per the germline V gene, CDR1 is SSHAT and CDR2 is FNYEAQ (reference sequence). The chain's CDR3 is CASSLAGLGQGGRGQETQYF. The CDR3 bases are TGTGCTAGCAGCTTAGCGGGTTTGGGGCAGGGAGGTCGAGGCCAAGAGACCCAGTACTTC.

This chain connects TRBV7-2 to TRBJ2-3; 7 bases line up with TRBD2. After removal of 5 bases from V and 6 bases from J, the junction contained 8 bases not matched to a gene. The CDR3 totals 14 residues. CDR1 SGHTA and CDR2 FQGNSA come from the germline V gene. Here the CDR3 reads CASSRKAGRDTQYF. CDR3 in DNA: TGTGCCAGCAGCAGAAAAGCGGGAAGGGATACGCAGTATTTT.

Remarks on this clonotype: The final CDR3 position lacks the conserved phenylalanine or tryptophan, pointing to a likely read error. The genes are TRBV11-3 and TRBJ2-5, with a weak D call TRBD2 (6 bases). Germline V gene data show CDR1 as SGHNT and CDR2 as YENEEA. This CDR3 comprises 12 residues. The CDR3 nucleotides read TGTACCAGCAGCCGGGGAGGAGAGACCCAGTACTTA. Translation: CTSSRGGETQYL.

The chain couples TRBV6-2 or TRBV6-3 to TRBJ1-2; D gene uncertain. The germline V and J ends were trimmed by 7 bases and 8 bases, with 17 bases remaining between them. The CDR3 covers 13 residues. Per the germline V gene, CDR1 is MNHEY and CDR2 is SVGEGT. The DNA of the CDR3 is TGTGCCAGCACACCCTGGGGTCCCGCGGGCTACACCTTC. Residues: CASTPWGPAGYTF.

Note on this clonotype: A much larger clone lies one base from this, so it may be a read error. The CDR3 spells CASSPSRGRNPEAFF. The DNA for the CDR3 is TGTGCCAGCAGCCCCTCCCGGGGGAGGAACCCTGAAGCTTTCTTT. V gene TRBV7-3 combines with J gene TRBJ1-1; a possible D gene is TRBD1 (5 bases). Germline CDR1 reads SGHTA; CDR2 reads FQGTGA. The CDR3 has 15 residues. The full variable domain, with the rest looked up from reference TRBV7-3 and TRBJ1-1, is GAGVSQTPSNKVTEKGKYVELRCDPISGHTALYWYRQSLGQGPEFLIYFQGTGAADDSGLPNDRFFAVRPEGSVSTLKIQRTERGDSAVYLCASSPSRGRNPEAFFGQGTRLTVV.

A few counts support this clonotype. V gene TRBV20-1 combines with J gene TRBJ2-5; 10 nucleotides agree with TRBD2. The CDR3 consists of 16 residues. Looked up from germline, CDR1 is DFQATT and CDR2 is SNEGSKA (reference sequence). The trim removed 5 bases at V and 4 bases at J, leaving 13 bases unmatched. For the CDR3, the DNA is TGCAGTGCTCCTGATTATAGCGGGGGGACAGGAGAGACCCAGTACTTC. Translated, it gives CSAPDYSGGTGETQYF.

J is TRBJ1-2 and V is TRBV6-1; 7 nucleotides agree with TRBD1. The CDR3 consists of 15 residues. With V trimmed by 2 bases and J by 4 bases, 7 bases remained unmatched. The germline gives CDR1 MNHNS, CDR2 SASEGT. The CDR3 region has the DNA TGTGCCAGCAGTGAACAGGGGGAGTACGGCTATGGCTACACCTTC. The encoded protein is CASSEQGEYGYGYTF.

J is TRBJ2-1 and V is TRBV29-1; D perhaps matches TRBD2 (5 bases). Near its end, the DNA agrees better with TRBJ2-7, so the J call may be wrong. Germline V lookup: CDR1 SQVTM, CDR2 ANQGSEA. This CDR3 is 13 amino acids long. CDR3 DNA sequence: TGCAGCGTTAGCGGCGGTTCCTACAATGAGCAGTACTTC. Translation gives CSVSGGSYNEQYF.

The chain is built from TRBV21-1 and TRBJ2-1; the tabulated D call, TRBD2, remains unverified against the DNA. TRBV21-1 is a known pseudogene. This CDR3 is 16 amino acids long. In nucleotides, the CDR3 is TGTGCCAGCAGCAAAGGACTAGCGCTCTCGAACAATGAGCAGTTCTTC. Translating it yields CASSKGLALSNNEQFF.

V gene TRBV7-9 combines with J gene TRBJ1-5; tentative D call: TRBD1 (5 bases). V gave up 5 bases and J gave up 7 bases, with 15 bases separating them. The CDR3 length is 14 residues. Germline CDR1 reads SEHNR; CDR2 reads FQNEAQ (reference sequence). In nucleotides, the CDR3 is TGTGCCAGCAGCCTCGGGGGGGTGGGCCAGCCCCAGCATTTT. This encodes CASSLGGVGQPQHF.